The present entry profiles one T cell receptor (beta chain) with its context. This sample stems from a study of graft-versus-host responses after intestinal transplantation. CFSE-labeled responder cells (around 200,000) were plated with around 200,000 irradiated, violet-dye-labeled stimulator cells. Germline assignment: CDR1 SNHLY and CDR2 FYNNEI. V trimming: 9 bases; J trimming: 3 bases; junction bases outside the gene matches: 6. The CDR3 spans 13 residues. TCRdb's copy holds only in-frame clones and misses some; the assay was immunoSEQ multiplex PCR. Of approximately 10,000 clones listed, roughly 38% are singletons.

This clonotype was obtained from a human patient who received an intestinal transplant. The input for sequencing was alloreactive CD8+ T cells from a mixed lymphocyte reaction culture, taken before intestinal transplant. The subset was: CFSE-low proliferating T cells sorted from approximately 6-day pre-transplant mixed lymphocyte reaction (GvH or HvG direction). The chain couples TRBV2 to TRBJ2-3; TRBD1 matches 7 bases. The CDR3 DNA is TGTGCCAGTCCGGGACAGCTTACAGATACGCAGTATTTT. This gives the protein CASPGQLTDTQYF. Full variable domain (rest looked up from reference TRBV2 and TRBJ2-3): EPEVTQTPSHQVTQMGQEVILRCVPISNHLYFYWYRQILGQKVEFLVSFYNNEISEKSEIFDDQFSVERPDGSNFTLKIRSTKLEDSAMYFCASPGQLTDTQYFGPGTRLTVL.